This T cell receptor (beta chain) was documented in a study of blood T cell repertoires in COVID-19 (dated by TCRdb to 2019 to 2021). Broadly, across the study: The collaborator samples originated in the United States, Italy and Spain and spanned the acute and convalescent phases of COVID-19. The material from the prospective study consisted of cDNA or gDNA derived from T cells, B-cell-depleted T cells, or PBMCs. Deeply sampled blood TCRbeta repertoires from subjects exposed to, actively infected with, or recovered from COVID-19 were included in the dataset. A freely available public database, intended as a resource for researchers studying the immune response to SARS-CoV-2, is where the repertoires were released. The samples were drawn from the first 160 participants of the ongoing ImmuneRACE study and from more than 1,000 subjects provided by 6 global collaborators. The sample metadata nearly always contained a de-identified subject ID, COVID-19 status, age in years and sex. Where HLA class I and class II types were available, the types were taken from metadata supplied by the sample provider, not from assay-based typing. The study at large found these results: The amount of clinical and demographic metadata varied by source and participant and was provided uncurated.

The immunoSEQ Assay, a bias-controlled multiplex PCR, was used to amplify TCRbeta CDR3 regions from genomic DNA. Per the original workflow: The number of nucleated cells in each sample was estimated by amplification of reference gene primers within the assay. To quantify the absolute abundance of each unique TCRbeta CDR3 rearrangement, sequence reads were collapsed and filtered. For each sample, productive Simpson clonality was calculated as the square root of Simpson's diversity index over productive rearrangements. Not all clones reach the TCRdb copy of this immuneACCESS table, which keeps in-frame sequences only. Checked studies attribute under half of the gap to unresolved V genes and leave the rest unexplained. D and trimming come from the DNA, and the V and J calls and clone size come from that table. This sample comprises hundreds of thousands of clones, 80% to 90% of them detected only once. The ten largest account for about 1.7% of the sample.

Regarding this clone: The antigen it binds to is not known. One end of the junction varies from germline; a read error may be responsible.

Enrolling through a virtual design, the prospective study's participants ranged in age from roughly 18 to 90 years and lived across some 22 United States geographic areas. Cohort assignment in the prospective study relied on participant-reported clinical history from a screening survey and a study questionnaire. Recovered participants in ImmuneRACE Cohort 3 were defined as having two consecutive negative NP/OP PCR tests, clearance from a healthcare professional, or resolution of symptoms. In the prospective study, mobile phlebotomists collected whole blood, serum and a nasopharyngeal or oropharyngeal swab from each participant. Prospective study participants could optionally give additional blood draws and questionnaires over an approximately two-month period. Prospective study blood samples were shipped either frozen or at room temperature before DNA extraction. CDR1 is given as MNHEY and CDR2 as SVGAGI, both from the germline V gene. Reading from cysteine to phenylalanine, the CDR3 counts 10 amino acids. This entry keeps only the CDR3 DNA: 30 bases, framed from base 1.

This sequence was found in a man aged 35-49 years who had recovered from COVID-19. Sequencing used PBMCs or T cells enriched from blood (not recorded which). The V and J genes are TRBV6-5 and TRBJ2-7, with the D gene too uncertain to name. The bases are TGTGCCAGCACACCTTTCGGGTCATCCTTC. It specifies CASTPFGSSF.